The 21 T cell receptor beta chains presented below share a single source sample, sequenced in a study of spatial heterogeneity in lung cancer (dated by TCRdb to between 2018 and 2021). Per the publication, the time point label means: blood at routine non-recurrence follow-up after resection. Whole RNA extracted from tumor and nontumor lung tissue, or from cryopreserved PBMC samples, was used for TCR sequencing without cell sorting. Libraries came from 5' RACE. The run used a NextSeq 500. Using fastp at Q25 and MiXCR, TCRdb reprocessed the public reads and kept productive beta chains. Rows are combined by CDR3 protein, so each entry shows the most common genes and DNA. The sample table contains roughly 120,000 distinct CDR3 sequences; only one count was recorded for about 12% of them. Jointly, the top ten make up about 15% of the sample. Here the sequenced sample was PBMCs, taken at follow-up. The receptor set was obtained from a male donor with early-stage non-small cell lung cancer.

The rearrangement joins TRBV20-1 to TRBJ2-7; TRBD1 is a possible D gene (6 bases). Germline V gene lookup returns CDR1 DFQATT and CDR2 SNEGSKA (reference sequence). V was clipped by 0 bases and J by 0 bases, with 12 bases between them. CDR3 length: 15 amino acids. DNA of the CDR3: TGCAGTGCTAGAGATGGGCAGGGGAGCTCCTACGAGCAGTACTTC. Protein product: CSARDGQGSSYEQYF.

The chain joins TRBV6-6 to TRBJ1-4; weak D call: TRBD1 (6 bases). Germline-derived CDR1 and CDR2 are MNHNY and SVGAGI (reference sequence). Trimming cost V 6 bases and J 8 bases, with 19 bases left between them. This CDR3 has 15 amino acids. Here the CDR3 reads CASRDWDTTTEKLFF. CDR3 in DNA: TGTGCCAGCAGGGACTGGGACACGACGACGGAAAAACTGTTTTTT.

The rearrangement uses TRBV5-1 and TRBJ1-1; D gene ambiguous. The CDR3 has 15 residues. The V gene's germline CDR1 is SGHRS and CDR2 YFSETQ. Trimming left V 4 bases short and J 5 bases short, with 18 bases between. CDR3: CASSLFTPGQTEAFF. In DNA, the CDR3 is TGCGCCAGCAGCCTTTTTACCCCCGGGCAAACTGAAGCTTTCTTT.

Only a few counts were recorded for this clonotype. The chain carries TRBV28 and TRBJ2-7; D call uncertain. V dropped 3 bases and J dropped 3 bases, with 6 bases sitting between them. Per germline, CDR1 MDHEN and CDR2 SYDVKM. This CDR3 comprises 12 residues. The CDR3 DNA is TGTGCCAGCAGTTTTGGTTACTACGAGCAGTACTTC. This codes for CASSFGYYEQYF.

The sample holds many counts of this clonotype. CDR3 region: CASSEYNEQYF. The DNA of the CDR3 is TGCGCCAGCAGTGAGTACAACGAGCAGTACTTC. The J gene is TRBJ2-7, the V gene TRBV10-2; D uncertain. The CDR3 totals 11 residues. The germline gives CDR1 WSHSY, CDR2 SAAADI. V lost 1 base and J lost 5, with 3 bases in between.

The chain links TRBV19 to TRBJ2-5, with D uncertain. CDR1 and CDR2 (germline): LNHDA, SQIVND (reference sequence). Trimming removed 5 bases from V and 2 bases from J, with 24 bases in between. This CDR3 has 18 residues. This chain's CDR3 is CASSGSSKMLSMQETQYF. CDR3 sequence (DNA): TGTGCCAGTAGTGGCTCTTCAAAAATGCTCAGCATGCAAGAGACCCAGTACTTC.

This clonotype was counted between two and nine times. V usage is TRBV12-3 or TRBV12-4 and J usage is TRBJ2-7, with 9 bases that match TRBD1. The CDR3 spans 15 residues. V shed 3 bases, J shed 3 bases, and the junction held 6 bases outside the gene matches. This chain's CDR3 is CASSFWTGVNYEQYF. The DNA for the CDR3 is TGTGCCAGCAGTTTTTGGACAGGGGTTAACTACGAGCAGTACTTC.

At least ten counts were recorded for this clonotype. The chain combines TRBV7-2 with TRBJ2-3; the D call may be TRBD1 or TRBD2 (5 bases each). Trimming shortened V by 1 base and J by 4 bases, and 12 bases separated the two germline ends. Germline V gives CDR1 SGHTA, CDR2 FQGNSA. CDR3 length: 15 residues. Here the CDR3 reads CASSLVLGAPDTQYF. The CDR3 DNA reads as TGTGCCAGCAGCTTAGTCCTCGGGGCTCCAGATACGCAGTATTTT. The full variable domain, completed using reference TRBV7-2 and TRBJ2-3, is GAGVSQSPSNKVTEKGKDVELRCDPISGHTALYWYRQSLGQGLEFLIYFQGNSAPDKSGLPSDRFSAERTGGSVSTLTIQRTQQEDSAVYLCASSLVLGAPDTQYFGPGTRLTVL.

This clonotype was recorded a few times. CDR3 sequence: CASTLGGGLFF. For the CDR3, the DNA is TGCGCCAGCACCCTAGGGGGGGGACTGTTTTTT. The chain recombines TRBV10-2 with TRBJ1-4, with D tentatively TRBD1 (6 bases). Deletions cut 7 bases from V and 13 bases from J, with 13 bases between. There are 11 residues in the CDR3. CDR1 is WSHSY and CDR2 is SAAADI in the germline V gene.

This clonotype was detected many times. The chain employs TRBV28 and TRBJ2-7, with 11 bases identical to TRBD1. This CDR3 region has 16 residues. J was trimmed by 7 bases and V by 2 bases; bases with no gene match: 10. In germline, CDR1 is MDHEN, CDR2 SYDVKM. For the CDR3, the DNA is TGTGCCAGCAGTTTAACGCTAGGACAGGGGGCAGGGGAGCAGTACTTC. Its protein is CASSLTLGQGAGEQYF.

This clonotype was seen more than once but under ten times. This chain uses TRBV10-2 with TRBJ2-1; 10 bases map to TRBD2. Germline loops: CDR1 WSHSY, CDR2 SAAADI. This CDR3 contains 17 residues. V lost 2 bases and J lost 1; bases outside the gene matches: 5. The CDR3 loop is CASSEISGGASYNEQFF. The CDR3 DNA follows: TGCGCCAGCAGTGAGATAAGCGGGGGGGCATCCTACAATGAGCAGTTCTTC.

This clonotype was picked up many times. J is TRBJ1-4 and V is TRBV4-2; 7 nucleotides align to TRBD1. V shed 0 bases and J 8 bases; nucleotides not matched to a gene: 6. This CDR3 has 15 residues. Germline-derived CDR1 and CDR2 are LGHNA and YNFKEQ. The CDR3 bases are TGTGCCAGCAGCCAAGAACGAAGGGGGCGGGAAAAACTGTTTTTT. Its translation is CASSQERRGREKLFF.

This clonotype has only a few counts. The chain employs TRBV7-8 and TRBJ2-1, with D perhaps matching TRBD1 (6 bases). Trimming removed 2 bases at V and 6 bases at J, with 8 bases between. Germline loops: CDR1 SGHVS, CDR2 FQNEAQ. This CDR3 comprises 13 residues. CDR3 amino acids: CASSLRTANEQFF. The CDR3 DNA reads TGTGCCAGCAGCTTACGGACAGCCAATGAGCAGTTCTTC.

The chain couples TRBV5-4 to TRBJ2-7; D is possibly TRBD2 (6 bases). Trimming removed 5 bases from V and 2 bases from J, with 14 bases in between. The germline V gene encodes CDR1 SGHNT and CDR2 YYREEE (reference sequence). CDR3 size: 14 residues. The CDR3 DNA is TGTGCCAGCAGAGGTGGCGGGGTAACCTACGAGCAGTACTTC. This gives the protein CASRGGGVTYEQYF.

This clonotype showed up many times. The chain has TRBV6-1 and TRBJ2-7, with D possibly being TRBD1 (5 bases). From germline, CDR1 is MNHNS and CDR2 SASEGT. The CDR3 is 14 amino acids. The germline V and J ends were trimmed by 1 base and 5 bases, with 12 bases remaining between them. The CDR3 DNA sequence: TGTGCCAGCAGTGAAGTCGGTAGGGGCCACGAGCAGTACTTC. It is translated as CASSEVGRGHEQYF.

This clonotype occurred a few times. The CDR3 reads CASSPRGPSSSYNSPLHF. CDR3 coding DNA: TGTGCCAGCAGCCCCCGGGGACCCTCAAGCTCCTATAATTCACCCCTCCACTTT. This sequence joins TRBV7-2 and TRBJ1-6; tentative D call: TRBD1 (5 bases). V lost 5 bases, J lost 0 bases, and 17 bases lay in between. This CDR3 has 18 amino acids. The V gene's germline CDR1 is SGHTA and CDR2 FQGNSA. Looking up the rest from reference TRBV7-2 and TRBJ1-6 gives the full variable domain: GAGVSQSPSNKVTEKGKDVELRCDPISGHTALYWYRQSLGQGLEFLIYFQGNSAPDKSGLPSDRFSAERTGGSVSTLTIQRTQQEDSAVYLCASSPRGPSSSYNSPLHFGNGTRLTVT.

This chain uses TRBV5-1 with TRBJ1-2; 9 bases map to TRBD1. V dropped 4 bases and J dropped 5; count of bases not matched to a gene: 12. The V gene's germline CDR1 is SGHRS and CDR2 YFSETQ. This CDR3 is built from 16 residues. The CDR3 coding sequence is TGCGCCAGCAGCCCGGGGACAGGGAGAGCTGTTTATGGCTACACCTTC. It encodes CASSPGTGRAVYGYTF.

The table lists this clonotype with many counts. The chain carries TRBV11-2 and TRBJ1-6; 9 nucleotides match TRBD1. The CDR3 covers 16 residues. V shed 1 base, J shed 8 bases, and the junction held 6 bases outside the gene matches. CDR1 is SGHAT, CDR2 FQNNGV, per germline. CDR3 bases: TGTGCCAGCAGCTTAGTCGGGACAGGGTCTTATTCACCCCTCCACTTT. Translated, it gives CASSLVGTGSYSPLHF.

V gene TRBV5-4 combines with J gene TRBJ2-1; D is tentatively TRBD1 or TRBD2 (6 bases each). V shed 4 bases and J shed 0 bases, with 11 bases lying between them. CDR1 and CDR2 (germline): SGHNT, YYREEE (reference sequence). CDR3 length equals 15 residues. CDR3 in amino acids: CASSAGGSSYNEQFF. As DNA, the CDR3 is TGTGCCAGCAGCGCCGGGGGCAGCTCCTACAATGAGCAGTTCTTC.

This clonotype was detected a few times. The chain uses TRBV5-5 and TRBJ2-3, with TRBD1 matching over 7 bases. V was clipped by 3 bases and J by 0 bases; unmatched bases: 4. Germline-derived CDR1 and CDR2 are SGHKS and YYEKEE (reference sequence). This CDR3 is 15 amino acids long. The CDR3 DNA sequence: TGTGCCAGCAGCTCAGACAGGGCTAGCACAGATACGCAGTATTTT. Its translation is CASSSDRASTDTQYF.

This clonotype was seen ten or more times. The chain combines TRBV12-3 or TRBV12-4 with TRBJ1-5; 8 bases align to TRBD1. This CDR3 region has 15 residues. V dropped 6 bases and J dropped 4; count of bases not matched to a gene: 8. CDR3 sequence reads: CASRGGTGRNQPQHF. In nucleotides, the CDR3 is TGTGCCAGCAGGGGGGGGACAGGTAGAAATCAGCCCCAGCATTTT.